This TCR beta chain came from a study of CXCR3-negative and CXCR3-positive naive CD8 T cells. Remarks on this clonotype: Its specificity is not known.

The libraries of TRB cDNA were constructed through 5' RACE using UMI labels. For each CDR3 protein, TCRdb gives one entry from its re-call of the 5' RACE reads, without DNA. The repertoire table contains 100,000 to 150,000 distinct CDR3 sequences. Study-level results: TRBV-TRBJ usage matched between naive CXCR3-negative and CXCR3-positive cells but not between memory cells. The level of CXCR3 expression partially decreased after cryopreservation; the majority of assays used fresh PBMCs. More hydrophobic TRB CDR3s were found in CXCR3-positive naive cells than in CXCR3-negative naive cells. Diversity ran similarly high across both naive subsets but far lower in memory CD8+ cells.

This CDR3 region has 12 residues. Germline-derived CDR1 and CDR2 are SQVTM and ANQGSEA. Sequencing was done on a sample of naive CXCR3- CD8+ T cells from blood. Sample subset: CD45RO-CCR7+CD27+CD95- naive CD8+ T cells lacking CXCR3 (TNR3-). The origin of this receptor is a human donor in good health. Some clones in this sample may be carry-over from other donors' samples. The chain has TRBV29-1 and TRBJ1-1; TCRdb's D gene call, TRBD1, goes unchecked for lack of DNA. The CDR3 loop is CRVGVRGTEAFF.